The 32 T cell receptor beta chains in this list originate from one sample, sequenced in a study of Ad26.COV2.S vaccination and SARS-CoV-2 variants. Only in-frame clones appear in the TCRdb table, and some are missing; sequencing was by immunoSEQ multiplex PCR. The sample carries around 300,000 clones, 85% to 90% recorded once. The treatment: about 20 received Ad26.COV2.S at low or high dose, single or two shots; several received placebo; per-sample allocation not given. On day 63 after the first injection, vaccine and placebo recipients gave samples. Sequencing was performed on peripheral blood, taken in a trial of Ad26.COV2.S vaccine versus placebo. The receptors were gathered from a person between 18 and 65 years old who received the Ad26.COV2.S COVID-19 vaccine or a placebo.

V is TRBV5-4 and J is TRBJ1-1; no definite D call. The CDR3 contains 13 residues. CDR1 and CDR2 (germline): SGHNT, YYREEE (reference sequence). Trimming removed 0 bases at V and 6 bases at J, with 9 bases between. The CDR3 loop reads CASSLGRSAEAFF. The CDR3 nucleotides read TGTGCCAGCAGCTTGGGGCGGAGCGCTGAAGCTTTCTTT.

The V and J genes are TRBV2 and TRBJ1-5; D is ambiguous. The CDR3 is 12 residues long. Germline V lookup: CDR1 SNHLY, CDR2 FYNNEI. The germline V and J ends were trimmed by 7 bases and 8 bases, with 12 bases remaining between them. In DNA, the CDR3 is TGTGCCAGCACCGATGGGTACAAGCCCCAGCATTTT. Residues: CASTDGYKPQHF.

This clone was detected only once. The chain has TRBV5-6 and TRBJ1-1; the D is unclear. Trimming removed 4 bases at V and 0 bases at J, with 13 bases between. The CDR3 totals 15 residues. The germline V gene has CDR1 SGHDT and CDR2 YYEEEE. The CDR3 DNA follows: TGTGCCAGCAGCAGCGGACGGGCCTTGAACACTGAAGCTTTCTTT. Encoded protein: CASSSGRALNTEAFF.

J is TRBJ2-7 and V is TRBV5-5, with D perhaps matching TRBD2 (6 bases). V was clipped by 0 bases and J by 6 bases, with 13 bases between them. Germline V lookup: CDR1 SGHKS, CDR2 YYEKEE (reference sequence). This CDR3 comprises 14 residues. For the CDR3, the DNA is TGTGCCAGCAGCTTGGTTCTTTGGAGGGGCGAGCAGTACTTC. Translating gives CASSLVLWRGEQYF.

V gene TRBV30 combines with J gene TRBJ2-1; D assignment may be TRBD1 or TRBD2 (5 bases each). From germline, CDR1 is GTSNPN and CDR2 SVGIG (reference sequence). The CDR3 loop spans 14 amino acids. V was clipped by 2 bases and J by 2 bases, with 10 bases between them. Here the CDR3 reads CAWSRDGAYNEQFF. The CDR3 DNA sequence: TGTGCCTGGAGTCGGGACGGCGCCTACAATGAGCAGTTCTTC.

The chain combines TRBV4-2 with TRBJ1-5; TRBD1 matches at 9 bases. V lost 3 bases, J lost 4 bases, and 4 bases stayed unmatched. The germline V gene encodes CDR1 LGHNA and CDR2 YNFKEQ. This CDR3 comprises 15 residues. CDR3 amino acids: CASSHADRGNQPQHF. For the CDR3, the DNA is TGTGCCAGCAGCCACGCTGACAGGGGGAATCAGCCCCAGCATTTT.

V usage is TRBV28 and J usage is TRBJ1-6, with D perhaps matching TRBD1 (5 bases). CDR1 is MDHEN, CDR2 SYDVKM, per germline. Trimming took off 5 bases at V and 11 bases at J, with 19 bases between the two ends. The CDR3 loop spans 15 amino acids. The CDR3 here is CASSQVGPRAAPLHF. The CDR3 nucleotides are TGTGCCAGCAGTCAGGTGGGGCCAAGGGCAGCACCCCTCCACTTT.

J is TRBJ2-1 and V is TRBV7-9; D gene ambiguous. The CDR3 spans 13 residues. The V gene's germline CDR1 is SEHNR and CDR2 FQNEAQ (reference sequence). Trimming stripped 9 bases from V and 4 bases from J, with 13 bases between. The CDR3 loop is CASVGQLYNEQFF. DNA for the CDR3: TGTGCCAGTGTAGGGCAGCTGTACAATGAGCAGTTCTTC.

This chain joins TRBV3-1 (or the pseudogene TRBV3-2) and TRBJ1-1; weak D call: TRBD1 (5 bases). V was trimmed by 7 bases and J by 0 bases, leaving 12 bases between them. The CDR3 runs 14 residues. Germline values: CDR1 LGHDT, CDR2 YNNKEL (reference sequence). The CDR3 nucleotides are TGTGCCAGCACCCTCGGACACATGAACACTGAAGCTTTCTTT. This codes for CASTLGHMNTEAFF.

The CDR3 DNA follows: TGTGCCAGCACCATCCTAAAACGGCGGCGGGAGGGCTCCTACGAGCAGTACTTC. Its protein product is CASTILKRRREGSYEQYF. The genes are TRBV21-1 and TRBJ2-7; TRBD2 was called by the table and not checked on the DNA. TRBV21-1 is an annotated pseudogene. The CDR3 has 18 amino acids.

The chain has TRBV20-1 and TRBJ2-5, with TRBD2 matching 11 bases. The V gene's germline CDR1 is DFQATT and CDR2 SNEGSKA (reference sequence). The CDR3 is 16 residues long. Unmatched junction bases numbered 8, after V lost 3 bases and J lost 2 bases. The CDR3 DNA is TGCAGTGCTAGTTCGGTAGCGGGGGGGCAGCAAGAGACCCAGTACTTC. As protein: CSASSVAGGQQETQYF.

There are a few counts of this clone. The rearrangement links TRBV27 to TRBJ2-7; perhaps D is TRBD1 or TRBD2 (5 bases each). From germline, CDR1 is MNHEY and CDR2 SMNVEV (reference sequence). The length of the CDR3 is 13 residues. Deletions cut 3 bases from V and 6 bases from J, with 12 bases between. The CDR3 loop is CASSLYRDLEQYF. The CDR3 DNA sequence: TGTGCCAGCAGTTTGTACCGGGACCTCGAGCAGTACTTC.

The CDR3 coding sequence is TGTGCCAGCAGTTGGGACAGGGAGAATTCACCCCTCCACTTT. Its translation: CASSWDRENSPLHF. V and J are TRBV6-6 and TRBJ1-6; 9 positions agree with TRBD1. Germline CDR1 reads MNHNY; CDR2 reads SVGAGI (reference sequence). The CDR3 loop spans 14 amino acids. J gave up 7 bases and V 4 bases, and 2 bases lay outside the gene matches.

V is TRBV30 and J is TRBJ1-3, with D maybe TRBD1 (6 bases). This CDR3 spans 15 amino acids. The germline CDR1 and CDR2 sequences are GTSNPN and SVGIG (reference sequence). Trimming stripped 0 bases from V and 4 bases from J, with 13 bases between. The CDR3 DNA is TGTGCCTGGAGTGTAGGGGGGGTTGTCGGAAACACCATATATTTT. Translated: CAWSVGGVVGNTIYF. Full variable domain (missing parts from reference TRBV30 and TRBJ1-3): SQTIHQWPATLVQPVGSPLSLECTVEGTSNPNLYWYRQAAGRGLQLLFYSVGIGQISSEVPQNLSASRPQDRQFILSSKKLLLSDSGFYLCAWSVGGVVGNTIYFGEGSWLTVV.

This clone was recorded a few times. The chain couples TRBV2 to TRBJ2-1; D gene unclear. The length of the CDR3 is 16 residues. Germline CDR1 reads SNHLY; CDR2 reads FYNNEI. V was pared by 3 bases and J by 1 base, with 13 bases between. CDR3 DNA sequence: TGTGCCAGCAGTGATTGGGCCCCGTCATCCTACAATGAGCAGTTCTTC. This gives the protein CASSDWAPSSYNEQFF.

Here the CDR3 DNA reads TGTGCCAGCAGCTTATTTTCCAGGGGAGACTATGGCTACACCTTC. Translated: CASSLFSRGDYGYTF. The genes are TRBV13 and TRBJ1-2; the D gene is possibly TRBD1 (6 bases). CDR1 and CDR2 (germline): PRHDT, FYEKMQ (reference sequence). V gave up 2 bases and J gave up 3 bases, with 13 bases separating them. The CDR3 totals 15 residues.

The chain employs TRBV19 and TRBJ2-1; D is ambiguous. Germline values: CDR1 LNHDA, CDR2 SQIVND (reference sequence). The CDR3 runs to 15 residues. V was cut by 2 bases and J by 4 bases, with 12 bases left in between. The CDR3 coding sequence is TGTGCCAGTAGTATATACTCCGACACTTACAATGAGCAGTTCTTC. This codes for CASSIYSDTYNEQFF.

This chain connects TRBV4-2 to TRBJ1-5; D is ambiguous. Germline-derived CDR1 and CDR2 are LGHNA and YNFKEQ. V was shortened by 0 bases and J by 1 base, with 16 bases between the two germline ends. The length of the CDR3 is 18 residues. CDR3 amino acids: CASSQDPKRPSSNQPQHF. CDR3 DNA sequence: TGTGCCAGCAGCCAAGACCCTAAGAGACCCTCAAGCAATCAGCCCCAGCATTTT.

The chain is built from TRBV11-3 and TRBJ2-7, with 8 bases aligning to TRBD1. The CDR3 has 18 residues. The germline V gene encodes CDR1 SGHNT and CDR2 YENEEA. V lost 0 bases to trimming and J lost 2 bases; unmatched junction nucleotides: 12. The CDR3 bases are TGTGCCAGCAGCTTAGAAGCAGGGGGCGGACCAGGGACCTACGAGCAGTACTTC. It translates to CASSLEAGGGPGTYEQYF.

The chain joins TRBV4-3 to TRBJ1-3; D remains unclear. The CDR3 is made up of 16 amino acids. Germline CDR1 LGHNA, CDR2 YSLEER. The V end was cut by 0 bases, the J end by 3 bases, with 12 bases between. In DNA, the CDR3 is TGCGCCAGCAGCCAAGATCATCGGGCGGTTGGAAACACCATATATTTT. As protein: CASSQDHRAVGNTIYF.

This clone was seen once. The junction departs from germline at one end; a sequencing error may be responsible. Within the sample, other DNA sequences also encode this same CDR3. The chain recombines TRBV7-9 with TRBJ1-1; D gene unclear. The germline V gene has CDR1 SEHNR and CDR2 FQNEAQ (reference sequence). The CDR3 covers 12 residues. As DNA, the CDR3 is TGTGCCAGCAGCCTGGTTAACACTGAAGCCTTCTTT. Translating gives CASSLVNTEAFF.

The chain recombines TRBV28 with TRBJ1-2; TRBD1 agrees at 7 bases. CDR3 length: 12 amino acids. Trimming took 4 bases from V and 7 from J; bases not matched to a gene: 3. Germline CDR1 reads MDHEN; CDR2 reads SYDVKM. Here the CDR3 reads CASSSDRAGYTF. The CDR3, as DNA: TGTGCCAGCAGTTCCGACAGGGCTGGCTACACCTTC.

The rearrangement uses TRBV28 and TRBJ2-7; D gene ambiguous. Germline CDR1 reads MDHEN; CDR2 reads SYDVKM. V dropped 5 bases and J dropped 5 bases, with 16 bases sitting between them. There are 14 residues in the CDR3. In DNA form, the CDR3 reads TGTGCCAGCAGTCCGGCGCTAGTCTCAAACGAGCAGTACTTC. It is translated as CASSPALVSNEQYF.

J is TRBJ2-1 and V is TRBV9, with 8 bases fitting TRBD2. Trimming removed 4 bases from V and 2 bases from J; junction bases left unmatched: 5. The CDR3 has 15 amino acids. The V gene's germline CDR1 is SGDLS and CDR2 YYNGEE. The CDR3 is CASSPTSGPYNEQFF. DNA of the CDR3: TGTGCCAGCAGCCCAACTAGCGGACCCTACAATGAGCAGTTCTTC.

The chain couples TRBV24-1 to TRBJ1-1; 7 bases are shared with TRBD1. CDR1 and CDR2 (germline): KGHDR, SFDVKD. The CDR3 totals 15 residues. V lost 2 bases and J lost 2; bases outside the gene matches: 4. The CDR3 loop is CATSDSRGPNTEAFF. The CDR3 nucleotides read TGTGCCACCAGTGATTCGAGGGGGCCTAACACTGAAGCTTTCTTT.

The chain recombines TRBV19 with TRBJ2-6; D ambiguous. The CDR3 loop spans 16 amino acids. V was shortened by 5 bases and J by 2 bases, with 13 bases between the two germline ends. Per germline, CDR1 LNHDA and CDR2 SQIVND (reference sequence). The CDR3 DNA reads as TGTGCCAGTAGTCCCTTCTCCCGGGCTGGGGCCAACGTCCTGACTTTC. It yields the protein CASSPFSRAGANVLTF.

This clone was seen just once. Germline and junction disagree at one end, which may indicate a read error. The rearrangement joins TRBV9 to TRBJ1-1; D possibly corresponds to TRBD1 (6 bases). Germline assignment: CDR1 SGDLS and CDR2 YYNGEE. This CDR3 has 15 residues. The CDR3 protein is CASTVGGNLNTEAFF. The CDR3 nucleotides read TGTGCCAGCACCGTAGGGGGAAACTTGAACACTGAAGCTTTCTTT.

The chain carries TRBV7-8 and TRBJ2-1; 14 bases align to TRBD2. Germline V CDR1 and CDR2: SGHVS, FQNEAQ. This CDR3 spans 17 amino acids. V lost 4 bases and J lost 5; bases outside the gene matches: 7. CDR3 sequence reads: CASSSGLAGGEDNEQFF. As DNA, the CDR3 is TGTGCCAGCAGCTCCGGACTAGCGGGGGGCGAAGACAATGAGCAGTTCTTC. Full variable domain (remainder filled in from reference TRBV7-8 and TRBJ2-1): GAGVSQSPRYKVAKRGQDVALRCDPISGHVSLFWYQQALGQGPEFLTYFQNEAQLDKSGLPSDRFFAERPEGSVSTLKIQRTQQEDSAVYLCASSSGLAGGEDNEQFFGPGTRLTVL.

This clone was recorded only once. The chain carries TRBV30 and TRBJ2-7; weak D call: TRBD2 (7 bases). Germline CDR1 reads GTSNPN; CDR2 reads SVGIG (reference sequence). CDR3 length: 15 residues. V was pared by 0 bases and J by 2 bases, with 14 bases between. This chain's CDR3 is CAWSVGGAEPYEQYF. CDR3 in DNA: TGTGCCTGGAGTGTAGGGGGGGCAGAACCCTACGAGCAGTACTTC. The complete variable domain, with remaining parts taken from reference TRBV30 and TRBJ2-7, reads SQTIHQWPATLVQPVGSPLSLECTVEGTSNPNLYWYRQAAGRGLQLLFYSVGIGQISSEVPQNLSASRPQDRQFILSSKKLLLSDSGFYLCAWSVGGAEPYEQYFGPGTRLTVT.

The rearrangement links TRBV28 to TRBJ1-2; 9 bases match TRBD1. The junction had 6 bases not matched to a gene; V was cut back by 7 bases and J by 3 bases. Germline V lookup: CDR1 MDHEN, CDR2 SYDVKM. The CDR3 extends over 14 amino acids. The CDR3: CASIDRGDDYGYTF. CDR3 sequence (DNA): TGTGCCAGCATAGACAGGGGGGACGACTATGGCTACACCTTC.

This CDR3 is CASKRQNSNTGELFF. CDR3 DNA sequence: TGTGCCAGCAAAAGACAGAATTCGAACACCGGGGAGCTGTTTTTT. This chain uses TRBV2 with TRBJ2-2; TRBD1 might be the D (5 bases). The V gene lost 7 bases and the J gene lost 0 bases, with 12 bases spanning the gap. The CDR3 loop spans 15 amino acids. Per germline, CDR1 SNHLY and CDR2 FYNNEI.

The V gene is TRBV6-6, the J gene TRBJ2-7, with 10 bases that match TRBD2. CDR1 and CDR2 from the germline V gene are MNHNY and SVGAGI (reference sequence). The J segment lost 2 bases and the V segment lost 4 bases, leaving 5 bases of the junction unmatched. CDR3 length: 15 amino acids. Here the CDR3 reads CASSWTSGATYEQYF. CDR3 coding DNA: TGTGCCAGCAGTTGGACTAGCGGAGCGACCTACGAGCAGTACTTC.